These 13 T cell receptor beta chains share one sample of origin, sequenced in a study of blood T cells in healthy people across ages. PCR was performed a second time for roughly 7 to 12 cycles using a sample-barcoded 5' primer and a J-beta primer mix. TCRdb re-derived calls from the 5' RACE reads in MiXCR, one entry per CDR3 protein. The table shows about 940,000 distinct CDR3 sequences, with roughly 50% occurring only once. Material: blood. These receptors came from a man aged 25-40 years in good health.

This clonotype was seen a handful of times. The CDR3 DNA is TGTGCCAGCAGGAGACAGGAGTACTACGAGCAGTACTTC. Translated, it gives CASRRQEYYEQYF. The J gene is TRBJ2-7, the V gene TRBV12-3 or TRBV12-4, with D perhaps TRBD1 (6 bases). V lost 6 bases to trimming and J lost 3 bases, with 12 bases between them. This CDR3 comprises 13 residues.

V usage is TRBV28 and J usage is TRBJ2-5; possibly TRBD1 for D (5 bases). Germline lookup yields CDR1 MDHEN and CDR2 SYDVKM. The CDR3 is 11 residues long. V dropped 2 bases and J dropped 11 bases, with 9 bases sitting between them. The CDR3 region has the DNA TGTGCCAGCAGTTTAACACAGGAGCAGTACTTC. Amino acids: CASSLTQEQYF. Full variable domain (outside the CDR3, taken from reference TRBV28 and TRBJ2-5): DVKVTQSSRYLVKRTGEKVFLECVQDMDHENMFWYRQDPGLGLRLIYFSYDVKMKEKGDIPEGYSVSREKKERFSLILESASTNQTSMYLCASSLTQEQYFGPGTRLLVL.

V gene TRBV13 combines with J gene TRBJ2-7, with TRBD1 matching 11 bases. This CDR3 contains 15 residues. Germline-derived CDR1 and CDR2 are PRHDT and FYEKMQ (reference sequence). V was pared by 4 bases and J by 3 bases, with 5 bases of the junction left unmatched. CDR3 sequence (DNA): TGTGCCAGCAGCTCAGCGGGACAGGGGGGCTACGAGCAGTACTTC. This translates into CASSSAGQGGYEQYF.

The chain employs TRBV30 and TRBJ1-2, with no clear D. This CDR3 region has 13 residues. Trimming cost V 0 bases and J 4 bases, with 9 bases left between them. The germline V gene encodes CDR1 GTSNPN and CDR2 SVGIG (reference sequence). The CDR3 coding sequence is TGTGCCTGGAGTGTTTCAGCTATCTATGGCTACACCTTC. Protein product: CAWSVSAIYGYTF.

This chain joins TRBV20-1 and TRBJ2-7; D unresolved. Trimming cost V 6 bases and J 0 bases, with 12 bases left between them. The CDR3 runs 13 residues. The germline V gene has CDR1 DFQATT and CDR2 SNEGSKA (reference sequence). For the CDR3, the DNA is TGCAGTGCCTCCTCCCGGAGCTCCTACGAGCAGTACTTC. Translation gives CSASSRSSYEQYF.

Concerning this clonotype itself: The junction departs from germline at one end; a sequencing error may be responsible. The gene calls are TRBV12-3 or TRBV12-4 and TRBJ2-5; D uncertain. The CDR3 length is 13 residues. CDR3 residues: CASSLYGKDTQYF. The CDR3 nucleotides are TGTGCCAGCAGTTTATACGGAAAAGACACCCAGTACTTC.

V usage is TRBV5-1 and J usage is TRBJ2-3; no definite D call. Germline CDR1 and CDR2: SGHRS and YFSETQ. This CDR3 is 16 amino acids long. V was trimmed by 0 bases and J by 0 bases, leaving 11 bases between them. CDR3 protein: CASSLDWGSSTDTQYF. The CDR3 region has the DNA TGCGCCAGCAGCTTGGATTGGGGATCTAGCACAGATACGCAGTATTTT. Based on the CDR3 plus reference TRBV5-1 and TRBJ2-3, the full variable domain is KAGVTQTPRYLIKTRGQQVTLSCSPISGHRSVSWYQQTPGQGLQFLFEYFSETQRNKGNFPGRFSGRQFSNSRSEMNVSTLELGDSALYLCASSLDWGSSTDTQYFGPGTRLTVL.

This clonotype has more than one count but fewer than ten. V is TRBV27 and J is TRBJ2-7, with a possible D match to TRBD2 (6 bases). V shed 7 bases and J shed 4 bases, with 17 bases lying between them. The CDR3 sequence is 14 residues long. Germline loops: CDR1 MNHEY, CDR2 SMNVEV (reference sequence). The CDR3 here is CASKEGSGMYEQYF. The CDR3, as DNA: TGTGCCAGCAAGGAGGGGTCGGGAATGTACGAGCAGTACTTC.

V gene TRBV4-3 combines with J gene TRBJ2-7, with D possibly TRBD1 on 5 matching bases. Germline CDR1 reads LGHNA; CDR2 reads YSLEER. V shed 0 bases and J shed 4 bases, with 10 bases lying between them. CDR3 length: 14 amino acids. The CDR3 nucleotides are TGCGCCAGCAGCCAAGAGGACAACACGTACGAGCAGTACTTC. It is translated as CASSQEDNTYEQYF.

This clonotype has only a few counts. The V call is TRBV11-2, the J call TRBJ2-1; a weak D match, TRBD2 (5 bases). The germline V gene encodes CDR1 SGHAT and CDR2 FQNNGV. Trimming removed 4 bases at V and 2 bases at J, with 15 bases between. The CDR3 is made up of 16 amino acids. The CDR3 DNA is TGTGCCAGCAGCTCGCAGGCGGGTCCCGCCTACAATGAGCAGTTCTTC. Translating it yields CASSSQAGPAYNEQFF.

CDR3 nucleotide sequence: TGCAGTGCCACTGGAGACAGACAGTCCTATGGCTACACCTTC. Its translation: CSATGDRQSYGYTF. The genes are TRBV20-1 and TRBJ1-2; tentatively, D is TRBD1 (5 bases). In germline, CDR1 is DFQATT, CDR2 SNEGSKA (reference sequence). V shed 6 bases and J shed 4 bases, with 18 bases lying between them. The CDR3 is 14 residues long.

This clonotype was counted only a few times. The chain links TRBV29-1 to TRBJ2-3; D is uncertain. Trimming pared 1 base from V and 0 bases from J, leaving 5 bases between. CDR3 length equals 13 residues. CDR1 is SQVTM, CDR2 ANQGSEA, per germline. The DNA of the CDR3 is TGCAGCGTTGAAGTGATTAGCACAGATACGCAGTATTTT. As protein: CSVEVISTDTQYF.

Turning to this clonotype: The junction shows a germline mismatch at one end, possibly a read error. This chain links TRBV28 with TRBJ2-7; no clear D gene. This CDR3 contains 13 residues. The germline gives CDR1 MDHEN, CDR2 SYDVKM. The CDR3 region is CAGSSVGSYEQYF. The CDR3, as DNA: TGTGCCGGCAGTTCAGTGGGCTCCTACGAGCAGTACTTC.